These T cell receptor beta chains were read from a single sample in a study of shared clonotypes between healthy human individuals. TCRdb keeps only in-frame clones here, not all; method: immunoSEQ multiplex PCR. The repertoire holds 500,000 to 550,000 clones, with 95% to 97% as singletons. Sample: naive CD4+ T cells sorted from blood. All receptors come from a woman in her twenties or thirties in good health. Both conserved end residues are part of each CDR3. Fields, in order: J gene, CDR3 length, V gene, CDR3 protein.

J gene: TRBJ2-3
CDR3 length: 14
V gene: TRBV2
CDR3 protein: CAGTYRVNTDTQYF

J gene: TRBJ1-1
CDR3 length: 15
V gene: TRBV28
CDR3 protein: CASSSPAPTNTEAFF

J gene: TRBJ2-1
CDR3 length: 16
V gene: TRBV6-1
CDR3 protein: CASSELLRGSYNEQFF

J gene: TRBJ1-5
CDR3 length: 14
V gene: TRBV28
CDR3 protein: CASRTAQGNQPQHF

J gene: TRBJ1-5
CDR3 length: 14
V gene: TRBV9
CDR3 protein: CASSAQGGNQPQHF

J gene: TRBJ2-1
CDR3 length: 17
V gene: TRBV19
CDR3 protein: CASSIRVPPSSYNEQFF

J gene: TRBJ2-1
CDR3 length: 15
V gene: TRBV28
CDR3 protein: CASTLQETGGNEQFF

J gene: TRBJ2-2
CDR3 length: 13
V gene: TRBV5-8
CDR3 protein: CASSLTERGELFF

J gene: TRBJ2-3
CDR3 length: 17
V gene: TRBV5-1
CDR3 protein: CASSPKPGLAGEDTQYF

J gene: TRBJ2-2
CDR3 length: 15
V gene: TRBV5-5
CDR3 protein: CASSLVTGATGELFF

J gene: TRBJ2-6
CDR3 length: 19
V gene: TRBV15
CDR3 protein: CATSRDALAGLSGANVLTF

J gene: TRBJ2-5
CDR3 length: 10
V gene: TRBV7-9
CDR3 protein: CASSLETQYF

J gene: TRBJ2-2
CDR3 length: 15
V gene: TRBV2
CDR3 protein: CASTTGTSNTGELFF

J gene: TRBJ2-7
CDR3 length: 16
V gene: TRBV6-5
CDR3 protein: CASSSTGQATPYEQYF

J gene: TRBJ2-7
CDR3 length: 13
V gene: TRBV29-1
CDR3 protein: CSVEDDNGYEQYF

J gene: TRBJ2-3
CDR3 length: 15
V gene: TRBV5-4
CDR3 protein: CASSLGLDWTDTQYF

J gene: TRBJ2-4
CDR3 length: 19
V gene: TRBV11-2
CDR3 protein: CASSLSLGTGAGAKNIQYF

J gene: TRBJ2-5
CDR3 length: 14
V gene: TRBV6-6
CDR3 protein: CASTGTRGGETQYF

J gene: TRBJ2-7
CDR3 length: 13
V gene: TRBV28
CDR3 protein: CASRSDRLYEQYF

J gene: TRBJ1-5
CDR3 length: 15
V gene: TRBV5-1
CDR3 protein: CASSLQGDSNQPQHF

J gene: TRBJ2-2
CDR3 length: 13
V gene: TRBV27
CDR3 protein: CASSDREAGELFF

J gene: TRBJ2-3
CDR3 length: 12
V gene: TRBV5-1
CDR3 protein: CASSLERDTQYF

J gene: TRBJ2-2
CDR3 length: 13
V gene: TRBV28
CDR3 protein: CASSFRNTGELFF

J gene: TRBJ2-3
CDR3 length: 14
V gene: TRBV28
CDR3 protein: CASSLGTVTDTQYF

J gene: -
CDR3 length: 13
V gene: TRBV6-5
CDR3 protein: CAVRLAGSHEQYF

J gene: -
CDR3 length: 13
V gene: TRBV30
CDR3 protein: CAWSVMGRSEQYF

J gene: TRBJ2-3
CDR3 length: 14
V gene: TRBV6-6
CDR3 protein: CASRNRVDTDTQYF

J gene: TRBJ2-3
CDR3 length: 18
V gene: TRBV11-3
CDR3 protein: CASSLGLAGSISTDTQYF

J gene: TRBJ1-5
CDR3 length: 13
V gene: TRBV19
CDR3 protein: CASSGTVNQPQHF

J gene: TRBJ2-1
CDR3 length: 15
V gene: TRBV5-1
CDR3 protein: CASSSVAGAYNEQFF

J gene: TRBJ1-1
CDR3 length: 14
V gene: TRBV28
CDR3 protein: CASSNWRRNTEAFF

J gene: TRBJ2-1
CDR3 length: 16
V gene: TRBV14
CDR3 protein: CASSPLRARVYNEQFF

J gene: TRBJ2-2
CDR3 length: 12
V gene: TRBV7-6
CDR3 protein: CASGSNTGELFF

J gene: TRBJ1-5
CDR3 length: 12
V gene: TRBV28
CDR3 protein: CASEFGGQPQHF

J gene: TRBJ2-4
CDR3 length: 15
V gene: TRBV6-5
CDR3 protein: CASSKDRGQGNIQYF

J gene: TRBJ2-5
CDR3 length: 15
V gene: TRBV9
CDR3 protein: CASSVPGWGGETQYF

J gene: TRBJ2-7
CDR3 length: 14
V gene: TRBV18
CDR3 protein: CASSPRDETYEQYF

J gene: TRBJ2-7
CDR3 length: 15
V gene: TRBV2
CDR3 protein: CASRQGLAGPYEQYF

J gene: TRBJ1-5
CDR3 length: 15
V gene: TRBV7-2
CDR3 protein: CASSLVGAGDQPQHF

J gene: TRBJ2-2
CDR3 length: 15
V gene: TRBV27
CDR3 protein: CATRGDRGLTGELFF

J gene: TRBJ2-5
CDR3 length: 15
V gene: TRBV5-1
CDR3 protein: CASSNGQGGSETQYF

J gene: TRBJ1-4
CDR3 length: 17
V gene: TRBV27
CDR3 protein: CASSSEPLLGSNEKLFF

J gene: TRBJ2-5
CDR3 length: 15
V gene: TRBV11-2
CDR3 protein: CASSPNTAYQETQYF

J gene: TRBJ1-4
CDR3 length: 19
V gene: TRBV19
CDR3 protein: CASSPRSLGRGATNEKLFF

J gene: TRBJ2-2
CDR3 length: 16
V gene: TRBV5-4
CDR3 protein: CASSWKDRSNTGELFF

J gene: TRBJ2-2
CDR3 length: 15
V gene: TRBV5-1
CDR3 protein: CASSLPGGGTGELFF

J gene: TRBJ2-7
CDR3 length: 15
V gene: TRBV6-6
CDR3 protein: CASSYESQGAYEQYF

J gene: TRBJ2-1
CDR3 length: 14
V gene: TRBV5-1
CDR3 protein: CASSLEGSYNEQFF

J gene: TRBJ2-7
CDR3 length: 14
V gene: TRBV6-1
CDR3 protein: CASADRADSYEQCF

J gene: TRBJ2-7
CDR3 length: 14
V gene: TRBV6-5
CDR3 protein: CASSDRGAPREQYF

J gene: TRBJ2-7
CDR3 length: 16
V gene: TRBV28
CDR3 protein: CASSSPPASRHYEQYF

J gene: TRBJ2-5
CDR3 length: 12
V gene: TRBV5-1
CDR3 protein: CASSSGGQTQYF

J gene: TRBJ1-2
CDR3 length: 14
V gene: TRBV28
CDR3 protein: CASRQQGVTYGYTF

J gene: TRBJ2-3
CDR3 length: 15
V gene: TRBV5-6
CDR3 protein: CASSLGTGDTDTQYF

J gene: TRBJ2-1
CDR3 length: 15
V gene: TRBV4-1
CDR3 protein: CASQIVTSAYNEQFF